What follows are 18 T cell receptor beta chains derived from one specimen sequenced in a study of T cells after yellow fever vaccination. TCRdb analysed the 5' RACE reads with MiXCR anew, one entry per CDR3 protein. The table shows some 320,000 distinct CDR3 sequences, with approximately 12% occurring only once. The input for sequencing was CD4+ T cells sorted from PBMCs, taken 45 days after the yellow fever booster vaccination. These receptor sequences come from a man in his late teens or twenties who received the YFV17D yellow fever vaccine.

This clonotype has just a few counts. The V call is TRBV6-6, the J call TRBJ1-6; 11 nucleotides agree with TRBD1. CDR1 and CDR2 from the germline V gene are MNHNY and SVGAGI (reference sequence). This CDR3 region has 15 residues. V lost 5 bases, J lost 8 bases, and 5 bases stayed unmatched. The CDR3 DNA reads as TGTGCCAGCAGTCCGGGGACAGGGGGTGATTCACCCCTCCACTTT. It codes for CASSPGTGGDSPLHF.

This clonotype came up a few times. The gene calls are TRBV4-1 and TRBJ2-1, with D unresolved. Trimming cost V 1 base and J 0 bases, with 10 bases left between them. The length of the CDR3 is 16 residues. Germline CDR1 is MGHRA and CDR2 is YSYEKL. The CDR3 coding sequence is TGCGCCAGCAGCCAAGTAACTGGAATCTCCTACAATGAGCAGTTCTTC. It translates to CASSQVTGISYNEQFF.

This clonotype showed up just a few times. The CDR3, as DNA: TGTGCCAGCAGCTCATGGACAGATCAGCCCCAGCATTTT. Translation: CASSSWTDQPQHF. The chain couples TRBV7-2 to TRBJ1-5; D perhaps matches TRBD1 (6 bases). The CDR3 runs 13 residues. Trimming took 4 bases from V and 5 from J, leaving 9 bases between them. Germline values: CDR1 SGHTA, CDR2 FQGNSA.

V and J are TRBV7-9 and TRBJ2-3; D gene ambiguous. Germline V CDR1 and CDR2: SEHNR, FQNEAQ (reference sequence). The germline V and J ends were trimmed by 8 bases and 1 base, with 13 bases remaining between them. CDR3 length: 14 residues. The CDR3 sequence is CASGPTAGTDTQYF. The DNA of the CDR3 is TGTGCCAGCGGCCCTACGGCGGGCACAGATACGCAGTATTTT.

A few counts support this clonotype. The CDR3 region has the DNA TGTGCCAGCAGCCCCGGACAGTTTTCCTACGAGCAGTACTTC. Amino acid sequence: CASSPGQFSYEQYF. J is TRBJ2-7 and V is TRBV7-7; maybe TRBD1 (6 bases). CDR3 length equals 14 residues. Trimming took 5 bases from V and 1 from J, leaving 12 bases between them. Germline V gene data show CDR1 as SSHAT and CDR2 as FNYEAQ (reference sequence).

This clonotype was found many times. This chain links TRBV6-2 or TRBV6-3 with TRBJ2-1; 9 nucleotides line up with TRBD2. There are 15 residues in the CDR3. V dropped 4 bases and J dropped 7; count of bases not matched to a gene: 8. CDR1 and CDR2 from the germline V gene are MNHEY and SVGEGT. CDR3 nucleotides: TGTGCCAGCAGTTCCCAGCTAGCGGGGCTTAATGAGCAGTTCTTC. It is translated as CASSSQLAGLNEQFF.

The V gene is TRBV5-1, the J gene TRBJ1-2; no firm D call. Germline-derived CDR1 and CDR2 are SGHRS and YFSETQ. Deletions cut 0 bases from V and 4 bases from J, with 10 bases between. The CDR3 spans 14 residues. The CDR3 is CASSLEALSYGYTF. The CDR3 bases are TGCGCCAGCAGCTTGGAAGCACTAAGCTATGGCTACACCTTC. Full variable domain (rest looked up from reference TRBV5-1 and TRBJ1-2): KAGVTQTPRYLIKTRGQQVTLSCSPISGHRSVSWYQQTPGQGLQFLFEYFSETQRNKGNFPGRFSGRQFSNSRSEMNVSTLELGDSALYLCASSLEALSYGYTFGSGTRLTVV.

The gene calls are TRBV11-2 and TRBJ2-7, with 10 nucleotides matching TRBD1. Per germline, CDR1 SGHAT and CDR2 FQNNGV. V shed 4 bases and J 5 bases; nucleotides not matched to a gene: 11. The CDR3 spans 16 residues. CDR3 sequence: CASSSDRGQGTNEQYF. The DNA of the CDR3 is TGTGCCAGCAGCTCAGACCGGGGACAGGGGACGAACGAGCAGTACTTC.

The table lists this clonotype with a few counts. This chain links TRBV29-1 with TRBJ2-6; D gene ambiguous. Between the trimmed V and J ends, which lost 7 bases and 1 base, there was a span of 8 bases. In germline, CDR1 is SQVTM, CDR2 ANQGSEA. CDR3 length: 13 amino acids. The CDR3 is CSAEVSGANVLTF. The CDR3 bases are TGCAGCGCTGAGGTGTCTGGGGCCAACGTCCTGACTTTC.

This clonotype was seen more than once but under ten times. This chain joins TRBV6-2 or TRBV6-3 and TRBJ2-4; D unresolved. The V end was cut by 2 bases, the J end by 7 bases, with 12 bases between. This CDR3 has 14 residues. Per the germline V gene, CDR1 is MNHEY and CDR2 is SVGEGT. As DNA, the CDR3 is TGTGCCAGCAGTTACCGGCAGGTCGGGAACATTCAGTACTTC. Translating it yields CASSYRQVGNIQYF.

This chain joins TRBV24-1 and TRBJ2-2, with TRBD1 matching over 7 bases. The CDR3 is 14 residues long. Looked up from germline, CDR1 is KGHDR and CDR2 is SFDVKD. Trimming cost V 7 bases and J 4 bases; bases outside gene matches: 5. The CDR3 DNA is TGTGCCACCAGGGACAGGCCCTTCACCGGGGAGCTGTTTTTT. It translates to CATRDRPFTGELFF.

V and J are TRBV12-3 or TRBV12-4 and TRBJ1-5; D remains unclear. This CDR3 contains 14 residues. Trimming cost V 3 bases and J 1 base, with 7 bases left between them. This chain's CDR3 is CASSFSGSNQPQHF. CDR3 nucleotide sequence: TGTGCCAGCAGTTTTTCGGGAAGCAATCAGCCCCAGCATTTT.

The chain recombines TRBV11-2 with TRBJ2-7; D not certain. CDR1 SGHAT and CDR2 FQNNGV come from the germline V gene. The V and J ends lost 5 bases and 1 base respectively, with 12 bases between them. The CDR3 spans 14 residues. The CDR3 DNA reads as TGTGCCAGCAGCCCCCGAGGCGGTTCCTACGAGCAGTACTTC. Amino acids: CASSPRGGSYEQYF.

In this sample, this clonotype turned up a few times. This chain links TRBV12-3 or TRBV12-4 with TRBJ2-4; 7 bases agree with TRBD2. V lost 6 bases and J lost 8; bases outside the gene matches: 10. This CDR3 region has 14 residues. This CDR3 is CASSRWARGDIQYF. DNA of the CDR3: TGTGCCAGCAGCCGGTGGGCCCGGGGGGACATTCAGTACTTC.

The rearrangement uses TRBV24-1 and TRBJ2-1; D gene uncertain. The CDR3 is made up of 17 amino acids. V was clipped by 2 bases and J by 5 bases, with 18 bases between them. Per germline, CDR1 KGHDR and CDR2 SFDVKD. CDR3 protein: CATSDSPGREIHNEQFF. For the CDR3, the DNA is TGTGCCACCAGTGATTCCCCGGGCAGAGAAATCCACAATGAGCAGTTCTTC.

This clonotype was found a few times. The chain couples TRBV6-2 or TRBV6-3 to TRBJ2-7; D uncertain. Germline-derived CDR1 and CDR2 are MNHEY and SVGEGT. This CDR3 is built from 13 residues. Trimming left V 7 bases short and J 0 bases short, with 10 bases between. CDR3 sequence (DNA): TGTGCCAGCACCCCAGGATACTCCTACGAGCAGTACTTC. It yields the protein CASTPGYSYEQYF.

The chain couples TRBV5-1 to TRBJ2-1, with 9 bases aligning to TRBD1. Trimming took 7 bases from V and 2 from J; bases not matched to a gene: 1. CDR1 is SGHRS and CDR2 is YFSETQ in the germline V gene. There are 13 residues in the CDR3. The DNA of the CDR3 is TGCGCCAGCGGGACAGGGACCTACAATGAGCAGTTCTTC. It is translated as CASGTGTYNEQFF.

This clonotype was detected a few times. V and J are TRBV5-1 and TRBJ2-1; 9 positions agree with TRBD1. Per the germline V gene, CDR1 is SGHRS and CDR2 is YFSETQ. The CDR3 is 15 amino acids. V lost 2 bases and J lost 5; bases outside the gene matches: 5. In DNA, the CDR3 is TGCGCCAGCAGCTTCGGGACAGGGCCGAACAATGAGCAGTTCTTC. Protein sequence: CASSFGTGPNNEQFF.